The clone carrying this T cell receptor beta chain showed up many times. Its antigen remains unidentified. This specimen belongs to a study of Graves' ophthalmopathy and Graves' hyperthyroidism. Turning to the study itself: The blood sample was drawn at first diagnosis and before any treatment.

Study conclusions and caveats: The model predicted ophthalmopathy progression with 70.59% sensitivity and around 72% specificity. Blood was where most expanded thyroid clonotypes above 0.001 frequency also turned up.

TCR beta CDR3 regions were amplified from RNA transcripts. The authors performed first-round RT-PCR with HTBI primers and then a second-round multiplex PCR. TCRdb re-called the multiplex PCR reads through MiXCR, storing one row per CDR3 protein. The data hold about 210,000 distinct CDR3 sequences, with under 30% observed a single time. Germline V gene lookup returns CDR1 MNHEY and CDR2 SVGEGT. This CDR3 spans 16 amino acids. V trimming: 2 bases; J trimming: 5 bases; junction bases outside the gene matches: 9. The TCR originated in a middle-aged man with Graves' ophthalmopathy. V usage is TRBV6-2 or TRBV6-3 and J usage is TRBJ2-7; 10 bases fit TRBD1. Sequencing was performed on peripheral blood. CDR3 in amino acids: CASSYARTGGFNEQYF. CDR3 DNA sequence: TGTGCCAGCAGTTACGCGAGGACAGGGGGATTCAACGAGCAGTACTTC.